These T cell receptor beta chains were read from a single sample in a study of blood T cell repertoires in COVID-19. Clones were sequenced by immunoSEQ multiplex PCR, and TCRdb holds only the in-frame ones, with some missing. The sample has some 100,000 clones, more than 70% seen once; the top ten hold approximately 4.8%. Sequenced sample: peripheral blood. Every receptor here comes from a woman of 80 years or more with active COVID-19. CDR3s include the opening cysteine and the closing phenylalanine or tryptophan. Each record gives: V gene, D gene, clone size, J gene, CDR3 DNA, CDR3 protein. The D gene is left open where the match is weak. Expanded clones are given a class, and other clones once, few, many or no size at all.

v_gene: TRBV7-2; d_gene: NA; abundance: few; j_gene: TRBJ1-5; CDR3nt: TGTGCCAGCAGGTCAGGGGTGGTTGGCAATCAGCCCCAGCATTTT; CDR3aa: CASRSGVVGNQPQHF
v_gene: TRBV6-6; d_gene: TRBD1; abundance: NA; j_gene: TRBJ1-1; CDR3nt: TGTGCCAGCAGAGATAACTCGGGACAGGGGACTGAAGCTTTCTTT; CDR3aa: CASRDNSGQGTEAFF
v_gene: TRBV6-5; d_gene: NA; abundance: NA; j_gene: TRBJ2-5; CDR3nt: TGTGCCAGCAGTTCTAGGGGGTTGGTGGAGACCCAGTACTTC; CDR3aa: CASSSRGLVETQYF
v_gene: TRBV12-3/TRBV12-4; d_gene: NA; abundance: NA; j_gene: TRBJ2-1; CDR3nt: TGTGCCAGCCGATCCCTAGCATGGAATGAGCAGTTCTTC; CDR3aa: CASRSLAWNEQFF
v_gene: TRBV9; d_gene: TRBD1; abundance: NA; j_gene: TRBJ2-7; CDR3nt: TGTGCCAGCAGCCGGGAACAGGGGAAGTTTGGTACCTACGAGCAGTACTTC; CDR3aa: CASSREQGKFGTYEQYF
v_gene: TRBV12-3/TRBV12-4; d_gene: TRBD1; abundance: NA; j_gene: TRBJ2-2; CDR3nt: TGTGCCAGCAGTTTCTCAGGGGGCGGGGAGCTGTTTTTT; CDR3aa: CASSFSGGGELFF
v_gene: TRBV18; d_gene: TRBD2; abundance: NA; j_gene: TRBJ2-3; CDR3nt: TGTGCCAGCTCACCGAGGAGGGGTAGCGGGGGCTCAGATACGCAGTATTTT; CDR3aa: CASSPRRGSGGSDTQYF
v_gene: TRBV18; d_gene: TRBD2; abundance: NA; j_gene: TRBJ2-3; CDR3nt: TGTGCCAGCTCCCTCGGGGCGGGAGAAATAGATACGCAGTATTTT; CDR3aa: CASSLGAGEIDTQYF
v_gene: TRBV19; d_gene: NA; abundance: NA; j_gene: TRBJ2-1; CDR3nt: TGTGCCAGTAGCAGGACAGTTTACAATGAGCAGTTCTTC; CDR3aa: CASSRTVYNEQFF
v_gene: TRBV4-1; d_gene: TRBD1; abundance: NA; j_gene: TRBJ2-1; CDR3nt: TGCGCCAGCAGCCAAGAAAGGGACAGGGGGCGTTTTTTGGCCTACAATGAGCAGTTCTTC; CDR3aa: CASSQERDRGRFLAYNEQFF
v_gene: TRBV29-1; d_gene: NA; abundance: NA; j_gene: TRBJ2-7; CDR3nt: TGCAGCGTTATAGGGGCGGTCGAGCAGTACTTC; CDR3aa: CSVIGAVEQYF
v_gene: TRBV7-9; d_gene: NA; abundance: NA; j_gene: TRBJ1-1; CDR3nt: TGTGCCAGCAGCTTAGACAGGAACACTGAAGCTTTCTTT; CDR3aa: CASSLDRNTEAFF
v_gene: TRBV4-1; d_gene: NA; abundance: NA; j_gene: TRBJ1-2; CDR3nt: TGCGCCAGCAGCCCCCAGGGATCCTATGGCTACACCTTC; CDR3aa: CASSPQGSYGYTF
v_gene: TRBV7-6; d_gene: NA; abundance: NA; j_gene: TRBJ2-5; CDR3nt: TGTGCCAGCAGCTTAGAATCCAGGGTGCCCTACTTC; CDR3aa: CASSLESRVPYF
v_gene: TRBV5-8; d_gene: NA; abundance: NA; j_gene: TRBJ1-1; CDR3nt: TGTGCCAGCAGCTTGGGGCCGGGGGGGGCCACTGAAGCTTTCTTT; CDR3aa: CASSLGPGGATEAFF
v_gene: TRBV11-3; d_gene: NA; abundance: NA; j_gene: TRBJ2-2; CDR3nt: TGTGCCAGCAGCGGACTCTACGGGGAGCTGTTTTTT; CDR3aa: CASSGLYGELFF
v_gene: TRBV12-3/TRBV12-4; d_gene: NA; abundance: NA; j_gene: TRBJ1-1; CDR3nt: TGTGCCAGCAGTTTATCAGGTAAAGGTGAAGCTTTCTTT; CDR3aa: CASSLSGKGEAFF
v_gene: TRBV28; d_gene: TRBD1; abundance: NA; j_gene: TRBJ1-4; CDR3nt: TGTGCCAGCAGCCTCAACAGGGGGCTTTATGAAAAACTGTTTTTT; CDR3aa: CASSLNRGLYEKLFF
v_gene: TRBV4-3; d_gene: TRBD1; abundance: NA; j_gene: TRBJ1-1; CDR3nt: TGCGCCAGCAGCCGACAGGGGAACACTGAAGCTTTCTTT; CDR3aa: CASSRQGNTEAFF
v_gene: TRBV15; d_gene: NA; abundance: NA; j_gene: TRBJ2-3; CDR3nt: TGTGCCACCAGCAGAGATTTGGGAGCTGTTACAGATACGCAGTATTTT; CDR3aa: CATSRDLGAVTDTQYF
v_gene: TRBV28; d_gene: NA; abundance: once; j_gene: TRBJ1-2; CDR3nt: TGTGCCAGCAGTTTATGGCGTGGGGGCGCAGGCTATGGCTACACCTTC; CDR3aa: CASSLWRGGAGYGYTF
v_gene: TRBV20-1; d_gene: NA; abundance: NA; j_gene: TRBJ2-5; CDR3nt: TGCAGTGCCAGTGACAGGATTCAAGAGACCCAGTACTTC; CDR3aa: CSASDRIQETQYF
v_gene: TRBV3-1/TRBV3-2; d_gene: TRBD2; abundance: NA; j_gene: TRBJ2-5; CDR3nt: TGTGCCAGCAGCACACTAGCGGGAAGGGGAGAGACCCAGTACTTC; CDR3aa: CASSTLAGRGETQYF
v_gene: TRBV19; d_gene: NA; abundance: NA; j_gene: TRBJ1-3; CDR3nt: TGTGCCAGTAGTGAGGGCAGTCTTTCTGGAAACACCATATATTTT; CDR3aa: CASSEGSLSGNTIYF
v_gene: TRBV27; d_gene: TRBD2; abundance: NA; j_gene: TRBJ2-7; CDR3nt: TGTGCCAGCAGTTTACTCCTAGCGGGATCAGAGCAGTACTTC; CDR3aa: CASSLLLAGSEQYF
v_gene: TRBV19; d_gene: NA; abundance: NA; j_gene: TRBJ2-1; CDR3nt: TGTGCCAGTAGTATGAGACCAACAGGCAATGAGCAGTTCTTC; CDR3aa: CASSMRPTGNEQFF
v_gene: TRBV5-4; d_gene: NA; abundance: few; j_gene: TRBJ1-3; CDR3nt: TGTGCCAGCAGCTTGCAGGGTTCTGGAAACACCATATATTTT; CDR3aa: CASSLQGSGNTIYF
v_gene: TRBV7-3; d_gene: TRBD2; abundance: once; j_gene: TRBJ2-3; CDR3nt: TGTGCCAGCAGCTTTGCGGGAGGGACAGATACGCAGTATTTT; CDR3aa: CASSFAGGTDTQYF
v_gene: TRBV7-2; d_gene: TRBD2; abundance: NA; j_gene: TRBJ2-4; CDR3nt: TGTGCCAGCAGCTTAAAACTAGCGGGGGGCCCTGTAGGCATTCAGTACTTC; CDR3aa: CASSLKLAGGPVGIQYF
v_gene: TRBV28; d_gene: TRBD2; abundance: NA; j_gene: TRBJ2-3; CDR3nt: TGTGCCAGCAGTTTATCGGTAAGGACTAGCGGGACAAGCACAGATACGCAGTATTTT; CDR3aa: CASSLSVRTSGTSTDTQYF
v_gene: TRBV23-1; d_gene: TRBD2; abundance: NA; j_gene: TRBJ2-3; CDR3nt: TGCGCCAGCAGTCAATCCTTTGCCCCTAGCGGGAGGGCGACAGATACGCAGTATTTT; CDR3aa: CASSQSFAPSGRATDTQYF
v_gene: TRBV28; d_gene: TRBD2; abundance: NA; j_gene: TRBJ2-7; CDR3nt: TGTGCCACCCTACCCACTAGCGGGAGGTCGATGCGGTCCTACGAGCAGTACTTC; CDR3aa: CATLPTSGRSMRSYEQYF
v_gene: TRBV27; d_gene: NA; abundance: NA; j_gene: TRBJ2-6; CDR3nt: TGTGCCAGCAGTTTTCGGGGCTCTGGGGCCAACGTCCTGACTTTC; CDR3aa: CASSFRGSGANVLTF
v_gene: TRBV11-1; d_gene: TRBD1; abundance: NA; j_gene: TRBJ2-7; CDR3nt: TGTGCCAGCAGCTTATTCGGACAGGGGGCTCTCGAGCAGTACTTC; CDR3aa: CASSLFGQGALEQYF
v_gene: TRBV6-5; d_gene: TRBD1; abundance: NA; j_gene: TRBJ2-7; CDR3nt: TGTGCCAGCAGCCTAGGACAGGATCCTTCCTACGAGCAGTACTTC; CDR3aa: CASSLGQDPSYEQYF
v_gene: TRBV11-2; d_gene: TRBD2; abundance: NA; j_gene: TRBJ2-1; CDR3nt: TGTGCCAGCAGCTCCGGGACTAGCGGAGGGGGGGCCCACAATGAGCAGTTCTTC; CDR3aa: CASSSGTSGGGAHNEQFF
v_gene: TRBV14; d_gene: NA; abundance: NA; j_gene: TRBJ2-2; CDR3nt: TGTGCCAGCAGCCAACTAGAGACCCTCACCGGGGAGCTGTTTTTT; CDR3aa: CASSQLETLTGELFF
v_gene: TRBV7-3; d_gene: TRBD1; abundance: NA; j_gene: TRBJ1-2; CDR3nt: TGTGCCAGCGGCACAGGGGGGTCTAACTATGGCTACACCTTC; CDR3aa: CASGTGGSNYGYTF
v_gene: TRBV2; d_gene: NA; abundance: NA; j_gene: TRBJ2-2; CDR3nt: TGTGCCAGCAGTGAAGTAGGGGGAGGGAGGTCCGGGGAGCTGTTTTTT; CDR3aa: CASSEVGGGRSGELFF
v_gene: TRBV6-5; d_gene: NA; abundance: NA; j_gene: TRBJ2-1; CDR3nt: TGTGCCAGCAGTTACTCGGGCCAGGTTATGAATGAGCAGTTCTTC; CDR3aa: CASSYSGQVMNEQFF
v_gene: TRBV11-3; d_gene: TRBD2; abundance: NA; j_gene: TRBJ2-1; CDR3nt: TGTGCCAGCAGCTCGACGACTAGCGGAGAGCAGTTCTTC; CDR3aa: CASSSTTSGEQFF
v_gene: TRBV28; d_gene: NA; abundance: NA; j_gene: TRBJ2-2; CDR3nt: TGTGCCAGCAGCTACAGGGAAACCGGGGAGCTGTTTTTT; CDR3aa: CASSYRETGELFF
v_gene: TRBV2; d_gene: NA; abundance: NA; j_gene: TRBJ2-2; CDR3nt: TGTGCCAGCAGTGTTGAGCCTTCCTCTTCCGGGGTCGGGCTGTTTTTT; CDR3aa: CASSVEPSSSGVGLFF
v_gene: TRBV7-9; d_gene: TRBD2; abundance: once; j_gene: TRBJ2-2; CDR3nt: TGTGCCAGCCGGGAGGGGGTACCCGGGGAGCTGTTTTTT; CDR3aa: CASREGVPGELFF
v_gene: TRBV2; d_gene: NA; abundance: once; j_gene: TRBJ2-5; CDR3nt: TGTGCCAGCAGTGAAGCAGGGGGGGGTTTCGGAGAGACCCAGTACTTC; CDR3aa: CASSEAGGGFGETQYF
v_gene: TRBV19; d_gene: NA; abundance: NA; j_gene: TRBJ1-2; CDR3nt: TGTGCCAGTAGTATCTTCCCAGGGATCTATGGCTACACCTTC; CDR3aa: CASSIFPGIYGYTF
v_gene: TRBV24-1; d_gene: TRBD1; abundance: once; j_gene: TRBJ2-5; CDR3nt: TGTGCCACCAGTGATGCAACAGGGGGGGAGACCCAGTACTTC; CDR3aa: CATSDATGGETQYF
v_gene: TRBV7-8; d_gene: NA; abundance: NA; j_gene: TRBJ1-2; CDR3nt: TGTGCCAGCAGCGCAAGAGATAACTATGGCTACACCTTC; CDR3aa: CASSARDNYGYTF
v_gene: TRBV6-6; d_gene: NA; abundance: NA; j_gene: TRBJ2-3; CDR3nt: TGTGCCAGCATCCAGGGGAGTGGGACAGATACGCAGTATTTT; CDR3aa: CASIQGSGTDTQYF
v_gene: TRBV21-1; d_gene: NA; abundance: once; j_gene: TRBJ2-3; CDR3nt: TGTGCCAGCAGCAAGCCGGGACAGGGGGTTTCAGCGGGAAGCACAGATACGCAGTATTTT; CDR3aa: CASSKPGQGVSAGSTDTQYF
v_gene: TRBV9; d_gene: TRBD2; abundance: NA; j_gene: TRBJ2-7; CDR3nt: TGTGCCAGCAGCCCCCAAACTAGCGGGAGGGCCCACGAGCAGTACTTC; CDR3aa: CASSPQTSGRAHEQYF
v_gene: TRBV4-3; d_gene: TRBD2; abundance: NA; j_gene: TRBJ2-7; CDR3nt: TGCGCCAGCAGCCAGGGGTCCGGGACTAGCGGTTACGAGCAGTACTTC; CDR3aa: CASSQGSGTSGYEQYF
v_gene: TRBV28; d_gene: NA; abundance: NA; j_gene: TRBJ2-7; CDR3nt: TGTGCCAGCAGCGCGACAGGTTCCTACGAGCAGTACTTC; CDR3aa: CASSATGSYEQYF